This T cell receptor beta chain stems from a study of blood T cell repertoires in COVID-19. Looking at the study overall: COVID-19 samples from acute and convalescent phases originated in the United States, Italy and Spain.

In the source study's methods: Amplification from reference gene primers served as the basis for estimated nucleated cell counts. Only in-frame clones appear in the TCRdb table, and some are missing; sequencing was by immunoSEQ multiplex PCR. The D gene and trimming were derived from the DNA, and the V and J assignments and clone size from that table. The sample lists roughly 93,000 clones; roughly 87% were seen once. The germline CDR1 and CDR2 sequences are LNHDA and SQIVND (reference sequence). The CDR3 is made up of 15 amino acids. The ends were cut back, 6 bases at V and 0 bases at J, with 12 bases in the middle.

The TCR sequence derives from a man aged 50 to 59 with acute or convalescent COVID-19. The sample was peripheral blood. This chain links TRBV19 with TRBJ1-3; D is unresolved. The CDR3: CASSTSGSSGNTIYF. The CDR3 region has the DNA TGTGCCAGTAGCACGAGCGGATCCTCTGGAAACACCATATATTTT.